A single sample is the source of the 32 T cell receptor beta chains below, sequenced in a study of blood T cell repertoires in COVID-19 (dated by TCRdb to 2019 to 2021). Library creation used the immunoSEQ multiplex PCR assay. The source is immuneACCESS, and TCRdb retained only in-frame sequences with V and J called. Part of the clones is not carried over; for the studies checked, unresolved V genes explain less than half of this, and the remainder is unexplained. The sample records 60,000 or so clones, about 82% of which are singletons. 15% to 20% of the sample comes from the top ten. Sequencing was carried out using peripheral blood. The receptors stem from a human donor in a cohort sampled during active COVID-19.

The CDR3 sequence is CASSLLTDTQYF. The CDR3 coding sequence is TGTGCCAGCAGCTTACTCACAGATACGCAGTATTTT. V is TRBV7-6 and J is TRBJ2-3; no reliable D call. Germline V lookup: CDR1 SGHVS, CDR2 FNYEAQ. V lost 2 bases, J lost 2 bases, and 2 bases lay in between. The CDR3 is 12 residues long.

The genes are TRBV2 and TRBJ2-7; TRBD1 matches 8 bases. Germline V gene data show CDR1 as SNHLY and CDR2 as FYNNEI. The CDR3 has 13 amino acids. After removal of 4 bases from V and 5 bases from J, the junction contained 4 bases not matched to a gene. CDR3 residues: CASSGDRLDEQYF. The CDR3 nucleotides read TGTGCCAGCAGTGGGGACAGGCTCGACGAGCAGTACTTC.

The rearrangement joins TRBV19 to TRBJ2-3; TRBD1 matches at 8 bases. The CDR3 is 15 residues long. CDR1 and CDR2 from the germline V gene are LNHDA and SQIVND (reference sequence). J was trimmed by 3 bases and V by 5 bases; bases with no gene match: 7. The chain's CDR3 is CASSFSGGRTDTQYF. CDR3 nucleotides: TGTGCCAGTAGTTTTTCAGGGGGCAGGACAGATACGCAGTATTTT.

CDR3 DNA: TGTGCCAGCAGTGAATTCCAAAGGGGCACTGAAGCTTTCTTT. Its translation: CASSEFQRGTEAFF. This chain connects TRBV2 to TRBJ1-1, with a tentative D call TRBD1 (5 bases). CDR1 is SNHLY, CDR2 FYNNEI, per germline. Trimming took off 2 bases at V and 4 bases at J, with 11 bases between the two ends. The CDR3 runs to 14 residues. Combining the CDR3 with reference TRBV2 and TRBJ1-1 gives the whole variable domain EPEVTQTPSHQVTQMGQEVILRCVPISNHLYFYWYRQILGQKVEFLVSFYNNEISEKSEIFDDQFSVERPDGSNFTLKIRSTKLEDSAMYFCASSEFQRGTEAFFGQGTRLTVV.

The rearrangement uses TRBV5-1 and TRBJ2-7; 10 bases are shared with TRBD1. Trimming at V came to 0 bases and at J to 0 bases, leaving 6 bases not matched to a gene. The CDR3 totals 17 residues. Germline V lookup: CDR1 SGHRS, CDR2 YFSETQ. The CDR3 DNA is TGCGCCAGCAGCTTGGTGGCCGGGACAGGGGACTCCTACGAGCAGTACTTC. Translation gives CASSLVAGTGDSYEQYF.

The V gene is TRBV5-4, the J gene TRBJ2-5, with D possibly matching TRBD1 (6 bases). CDR3 size: 13 residues. CDR1 SGHNT and CDR2 YYREEE come from the germline V gene (reference sequence). V shed 4 bases and J shed 9 bases, with 16 bases lying between them. CDR3 in amino acids: CASSQNTGRAQYF. DNA of the CDR3: TGTGCCAGCAGCCAGAACACAGGGCGGGCCCAGTACTTC.

The chain couples TRBV5-4 to TRBJ2-1, with TRBD2 matching 13 bases. This CDR3 spans 16 amino acids. Germline lookup yields CDR1 SGHNT and CDR2 YYREEE (reference sequence). The junction had 4 bases not matched to a gene; V was cut back by 4 bases and J by 3 bases. This CDR3 reads CASSRGTSGDYNEQFF. CDR3 in DNA: TGTGCCAGCAGCCGGGGGACTAGCGGGGACTACAATGAGCAGTTCTTC. Variable domain in full (rest from reference TRBV5-4 and TRBJ2-1): ETGVTQSPTHLIKTRGQQVTLRCSSQSGHNTVSWYQQALGQGPQFIFQYYREEENGRGNFPPRFSGLQFPNYSSELNVNALELDDSALYLCASSRGTSGDYNEQFFGPGTRLTVL.

The CDR3 nucleotides are TGCGCCAGCAGCCAAGATCAGGCGGGACCCTATGGCTACACCTTC. This gives the protein CASSQDQAGPYGYTF. V gene TRBV4-1 combines with J gene TRBJ1-2; D is perhaps TRBD1 (5 bases). This CDR3 contains 15 residues. V was cut by 0 bases and J by 4 bases, with 12 bases left in between. Germline V gene lookup returns CDR1 MGHRA and CDR2 YSYEKL.

This clone was observed a single time. The chain employs TRBV10-3 and TRBJ2-7; D gene uncertain. CDR1 ENHRY and CDR2 SYGVKD come from the germline V gene. The V gene lost 5 bases and the J gene lost 3 bases, with 14 bases spanning the gap. This CDR3 contains 14 residues. As DNA, the CDR3 is TGTGCCATCAGTCCCCTCGGTGGTGGCTACGAGCAGTACTTC. It yields the protein CAISPLGGGYEQYF.

The chain carries TRBV4-3 and TRBJ2-7, with a tentative D call TRBD1 (6 bases). The V end was cut by 3 bases, the J end by 0 bases, with 12 bases between. There are 15 residues in the CDR3. Germline CDR1 and CDR2: LGHNA and YSLEER. CDR3 amino acids: CASSQRTEYSYEQYF. The CDR3 bases are TGCGCCAGCAGCCAGCGGACAGAGTACTCCTACGAGCAGTACTTC.

The DNA of the CDR3 is TGTGCCAGTAGTACGATACAGGGGCCCTATGGCTACACCTTC. It is translated as CASSTIQGPYGYTF. The V and J genes are TRBV19 and TRBJ1-2; 7 bases line up with TRBD1. The CDR3 consists of 14 residues. The V gene's germline CDR1 is LNHDA and CDR2 SQIVND (reference sequence). Germline trimming cut 4 bases from V and 4 bases from J; bases unmatched to any gene: 6.

The chain carries TRBV11-2 and TRBJ1-6; no definite D call. There are 15 residues in the CDR3. Germline loops: CDR1 SGHAT, CDR2 FQNNGV. Trimming removed 0 bases at V and 9 bases at J, with 12 bases between. CDR3 protein: CASSLDTAGGSPLHF. The CDR3 DNA is TGTGCCAGCAGCTTAGACACAGCGGGTGGTTCACCCCTCCACTTT.

The gene calls are TRBV27 and TRBJ1-4; D unclear. V lost 4 bases and J lost 5, with 14 bases in between. The germline gives CDR1 MNHEY, CDR2 SMNVEV (reference sequence). The CDR3 consists of 15 residues. The CDR3 nucleotides read TGTGCCAGCAGTTCCTGGGCCGCCCAGAATGAAAAACTGTTTTTT. It yields the protein CASSSWAAQNEKLFF.

Here the CDR3 reads CASSPLPGQGVNFQPQHF. The CDR3 DNA sequence: TGCGCCAGCAGCCCGTTGCCGGGACAGGGGGTAAATTTTCAGCCCCAGCATTTT. This chain connects TRBV5-1 to TRBJ1-5, with 11 bases fitting TRBD1. Germline-derived CDR1 and CDR2 are SGHRS and YFSETQ. This CDR3 has 18 residues. The V segment lost 4 bases and the J segment 6 bases; nucleotides outside the gene matches: 15.

This sequence joins TRBV12-3 or TRBV12-4 and TRBJ2-3, with D uncertain. The CDR3 totals 11 residues. V was shortened by 5 bases and J by 4 bases, with 4 bases between the two germline ends. In DNA form, the CDR3 reads TGTGCCAGCAGTCGGGCAGATACGCAGTATTTT. It specifies CASSRADTQYF.

The chain carries TRBV6-5 and TRBJ2-2; D is uncertain. CDR1 is MNHEY, CDR2 SVGAGI, per germline. The V and J ends lost 10 bases and 3 bases respectively, with 18 bases between them. The CDR3 is 15 amino acids. CDR3 in amino acids: CATSESAAYTGELFF. In DNA, the CDR3 is TGTGCCACTTCCGAGTCGGCGGCCTACACCGGGGAGCTGTTTTTT.

The chain is built from TRBV2 and TRBJ1-2; 9 positions agree with TRBD1. The CDR3 length is 14 residues. The V gene's germline CDR1 is SNHLY and CDR2 FYNNEI. Trimming at V came to 8 bases and at J to 4 bases, leaving 8 bases not matched to a gene. CDR3 protein: CASRDDRGFYGYTF. CDR3 sequence (DNA): TGTGCCAGCCGGGACGACAGGGGGTTCTATGGCTACACCTTC.

The V call is TRBV11-3, the J call TRBJ2-3; TRBD1 might be the D (6 bases). V was cut by 0 bases and J by 6 bases, with 16 bases left in between. The CDR3 has 16 amino acids. Germline V gene data show CDR1 as SGHNT and CDR2 as YENEEA. In DNA, the CDR3 is TGTGCCAGCAGCTTAGAGGGCGGACAGTACACGGATACGCAGTATTTT. Translated: CASSLEGGQYTDTQYF.

The V and J genes are TRBV5-5 and TRBJ2-1; possibly TRBD2 for D (6 bases). V lost 8 bases and J lost 4, with 28 bases in between. The CDR3 is made up of 18 amino acids. The germline CDR1 and CDR2 sequences are SGHKS and YYEKEE (reference sequence). The CDR3 DNA is TGTGCCAGTGGGGTGGGGCTAGCGCGACGTCGTGAGTACAATGAGCAGTTCTTC. This gives the protein CASGVGLARRREYNEQFF. Based on the CDR3 plus reference TRBV5-5 and TRBJ2-1, the full variable domain is DAGVTQSPTHLIKTRGQQVTLRCSPISGHKSVSWYQQVLGQGPQFIFQYYEKEERGRGNFPDRFSARQFPNYSSELNVNALLLGDSALYLCASGVGLARRREYNEQFFGPGTRLTVL.

This clone occurred once. The chain has TRBV7-9 and TRBJ2-5, with TRBD2 matching over 8 bases. This CDR3 is 15 amino acids long. V gave up 1 base and J gave up 1 base; unmatched junction bases: 2. CDR1 and CDR2 from the germline V gene are SEHNR and FQNEAQ (reference sequence). DNA for the CDR3: TGTGCCAGCAGCTTAGACGGGGGGGCCCAAGAGACCCAGTACTTC. It codes for CASSLDGGAQETQYF. Based on the CDR3 plus reference TRBV7-9 and TRBJ2-5, the full variable domain is DTGVSQNPRHKITKRGQNVTFRCDPISEHNRLYWYRQTLGQGPEFLTYFQNEAQLEKSRLLSDRFSAERPKGSFSTLEIQRTEQGDSAMYLCASSLDGGAQETQYFGPGTRLLVL.

This chain uses TRBV18 with TRBJ2-6, with D perhaps matching TRBD1 (6 bases). The CDR3 length is 16 residues. In germline, CDR1 is KGHSH, CDR2 LQKENI. V dropped 3 bases and J dropped 4 bases, with 13 bases sitting between them. CDR3 sequence reads: CASSPQGPDGANVLTF. In DNA form, the CDR3 reads TGTGCCAGCTCACCCCAGGGGCCGGACGGGGCCAACGTCCTGACTTTC.

The chain links TRBV2 to TRBJ2-5; TRBD1 matches 8 bases. The CDR3 has 15 amino acids. The junction had 6 bases not matched to a gene; V was cut back by 6 bases and J by 0 bases. CDR1 SNHLY and CDR2 FYNNEI come from the germline V gene. The CDR3 protein is CASRGQGPYQETQYF. The CDR3 DNA reads as TGTGCCAGCAGAGGACAGGGTCCATACCAAGAGACCCAGTACTTC.

The V gene is TRBV19, the J gene TRBJ1-5, with D perhaps TRBD1 (5 bases). Germline-derived CDR1 and CDR2 are LNHDA and SQIVND (reference sequence). The V gene lost 8 bases and the J gene lost 2 bases, with 10 bases spanning the gap. The CDR3 totals 13 residues. The CDR3, as DNA: TGTGCCAGTGGGGCCTGGGGCAATCAGCCCCAGCATTTT. This translates into CASGAWGNQPQHF.

This clone was recorded only once. The CDR3 reads CASTLPGLAGGLSYEQYF. As DNA, the CDR3 is TGTGCCAGCACCCTTCCCGGACTAGCGGGGGGATTATCCTACGAGCAGTACTTC. The chain carries TRBV7-9 and TRBJ2-7; 14 bases agree with TRBD2. There are 18 residues in the CDR3. In germline, CDR1 is SEHNR, CDR2 FQNEAQ (reference sequence). V was clipped by 7 bases and J by 1 base; unmatched bases: 12.

The gene calls are TRBV29-1 and TRBJ1-2, with no clear D. Germline V gives CDR1 SQVTM, CDR2 ANQGSEA. This CDR3 region has 11 residues. The V and J ends lost 8 bases and 6 bases respectively, with 13 bases between them. The CDR3 bases are TGCAGCACCCGCGGCGGGGATGGCTACACCTTC. Its protein is CSTRGGDGYTF.

This chain joins TRBV6-5 and TRBJ2-2; 9 bases agree with TRBD2. The germline V gene encodes CDR1 MNHEY and CDR2 SVGAGI. After removal of 6 bases from V and 3 bases from J, the junction contained 5 bases not matched to a gene. CDR3 length: 15 residues. CDR3 sequence reads: CASRASGVYTGELFF. The CDR3 coding sequence is TGTGCCAGCAGAGCTAGCGGGGTTTACACCGGGGAGCTGTTTTTT.

Only one count was recorded for this clone. The chain is built from TRBV7-8 and TRBJ2-2; 8 bases line up with TRBD1. CDR1 and CDR2 from the germline V gene are SGHVS and FQNEAQ. J lost 5 bases, V lost 1 base, and 9 bases had no gene match. The CDR3 totals 17 residues. This CDR3 reads CASSLVPGQGGTGELFF. CDR3 DNA sequence: TGTGCCAGCAGCTTAGTCCCCGGACAGGGTGGGACCGGGGAGCTGTTTTTT.

This rearrangement joins TRBV18 to TRBJ1-4; the D is unclear. The germline V gene encodes CDR1 KGHSH and CDR2 LQKENI. Trimming cost V 6 bases and J 8 bases, with 13 bases left between them. The CDR3 loop spans 13 amino acids. CDR3 sequence: CASSGPGREKLFF. Here the CDR3 DNA reads TGTGCCAGCTCTGGGCCCGGCAGGGAAAAACTGTTTTTT.

CDR3 sequence reads: CASSLEWSGGELFF. The CDR3 DNA is TGTGCCAGCAGCTTGGAGTGGTCCGGCGGGGAGCTGTTTTTT. The V and J genes are TRBV7-2 and TRBJ2-2; no clear D. The V and J ends lost 3 bases and 7 bases respectively, with 12 bases between them. The CDR3 totals 14 residues. CDR1 is SGHTA, CDR2 FQGNSA, per germline.

There are a few counts of this clone. V is TRBV2 and J is TRBJ2-7, with unresolved D. V dropped 6 bases and J dropped 3 bases, with 12 bases sitting between them. Germline loops: CDR1 SNHLY, CDR2 FYNNEI. The CDR3 length is 13 residues. CDR3 bases: TGTGCCAGCAGGGCCCCCTCCATCTACGAGCAGTACTTC. Protein: CASRAPSIYEQYF.

The rearrangement joins TRBV9 to TRBJ2-3; a weak D match, TRBD2 (7 bases). Trimming took 0 bases from V and 4 from J, leaving 21 bases between them. CDR3 length: 18 amino acids. Germline CDR1 SGDLS, CDR2 YYNGEE. This chain's CDR3 is CASSVGNEGGLTADTQYF. The CDR3 DNA reads TGTGCCAGCAGCGTAGGGAATGAGGGGGGGCTCACTGCAGATACGCAGTATTTT.

The chain is built from TRBV29-1 and TRBJ2-3; 7 bases fit TRBD2. V shed 6 bases and J 4 bases; nucleotides not matched to a gene: 10. The germline V gene encodes CDR1 SQVTM and CDR2 ANQGSEA. The CDR3 runs to 14 residues. This CDR3 is CSVGDYPESDTQYF. CDR3 DNA sequence: TGCAGCGTCGGGGACTATCCGGAATCAGATACGCAGTATTTT.